This T cell receptor beta chain was identified in a study of cytomegalovirus exposure and HLA in healthy donors. Study as a whole: Early released data comprised around 79 million unique TCRs from HLA-typed donors.

60 Vbeta and 13 Jbeta primers were used in PCR. Method: immunoSEQ multiplex PCR; TCRdb's copy keeps in-frame clones and lacks some. Of some 120,000 clones listed, 74% are singletons. From germline, CDR1 is LNHNV and CDR2 YYDKDF (reference sequence). The CDR3 length is 19 residues. V lost 2 bases, J lost 1 base, and 22 bases lay in between. This clone was seen only once. The antigen is undetermined. Study-wide findings and caveats: Sequencing likely produced, as an artifact, a cluster of highly shared sequence variants.

This receptor was taken from a woman aged 45-60 years in good health and CMV-seropositive. The genes are TRBV15 and TRBJ2-3, with D unclear. Material for sequencing was PBMCs. CDR3 sequence: CATSRSLLGSGSGTDTQYF. The CDR3 nucleotides read TGTGCCACCAGCAGATCCTTATTGGGCTCTGGTTCGGGCACAGATACGCAGTATTTT.